A single sample is the source of the 18 T cell receptor beta chains below, sequenced in a study of post-analysis software for immune sequencing data (dated by TCRdb to the mid-2010s). What the authors observed across the whole study: Four or five TRBV segments, including TRBV5-6, TRBV5-1 and TRBV20-1, were significantly more frequent in patients than controls.

Library creation used PCR. For sequencing, an Illumina HiSeq 2500 was employed. To reduce PCR and sequencing biases, unique molecular identifiers were incorporated into the TCR beta cDNA libraries. TCRdb redid the processing of the public reads, applying fastp at Q25 and MiXCR, and retained in-frame beta chains. Each CDR3 protein appears once, grouped with its most common genes and DNA. The sample records around 440,000 distinct CDR3 sequences, approximately 45% of which are singletons. Of the sample, roughly an eighth falls within the top ten clones. These receptors' targets are unknown. Sequenced input: blood. These TCRs come from a girl aged 5-17 years with multiple sclerosis.

This chain connects TRBV18 to TRBJ2-3, with 8 bases aligning to TRBD1. Germline CDR1 reads KGHSH; CDR2 reads LQKENI. V shed 6 bases and J 5 bases; nucleotides not matched to a gene: 4. The CDR3 sequence is 13 residues long. CDR3 DNA: TGTGCCAGCTCGTCAGGGGGCGAAGATACGCAGTATTTT. This codes for CASSSGGEDTQYF.

This chain uses TRBV21-1 with TRBJ2-7; the table assigns TRBD2, which was not confirmed against the DNA. TRBV21-1 is assigned pseudogene status. This CDR3 spans 13 amino acids. CDR3 nucleotide sequence: TGTGCCAGCAGCAAAGAGGGCTCGATCGAGCAGTACTTC. This encodes CASSKEGSIEQYF.

The table lists this clonotype with a few counts. V is TRBV6-8 and J is TRBJ1-2; TRBD1 might be the D (5 bases). The germline V gene has CDR1 MNHGY and CDR2 SAAAGT. The V and J ends lost 7 bases and 7 bases respectively, with 22 bases between them. There are 15 residues in the CDR3. CDR3: CASTPLAQGGSGYTF. In DNA form, the CDR3 reads TGTGCCAGCACTCCGCTCGCGCAGGGAGGATCTGGCTACACCTTC.

This clonotype appeared a few times. In DNA form, the CDR3 reads TGCGCCAGCAGCCAAGATGTTACTAGCGGGACCGAAGATACGCAGTATTTT. It codes for CASSQDVTSGTEDTQYF. This sequence joins TRBV4-3 and TRBJ2-3, with 10 bases aligning to TRBD2. Germline V gene data show CDR1 as LGHNA and CDR2 as YSLEER. The CDR3 sequence is 17 residues long. J gave up 5 bases and V 0 bases, and 8 bases lay outside the gene matches.

This clonotype was seen only a few times. The gene calls are TRBV29-1 and TRBJ1-5; the D gene is possibly TRBD1 (5 bases). The germline gives CDR1 SQVTM, CDR2 ANQGSEA. This CDR3 comprises 14 residues. V lost 4 bases and J 0 bases, leaving 10 bases between the germline ends. CDR3 loop: CSVVPTDSNQPQHF. DNA of the CDR3: TGCAGCGTTGTCCCGACAGATAGCAATCAGCCCCAGCATTTT.

Only a few counts were recorded for this clonotype. The CDR3 DNA sequence: TGTGCCAGCAGTTTACCCAGGGTCCACGAGCAGTACTTC. It translates to CASSLPRVHEQYF. This sequence joins TRBV12-3 or TRBV12-4 and TRBJ2-7; the D gene is possibly TRBD1 (5 bases). The CDR3 runs to 13 residues. V was pared by 2 bases and J by 5 bases, with 10 bases between.

The chain combines TRBV7-3 with TRBJ2-3; D unclear. Germline V CDR1 and CDR2: SGHTA, FQGTGA. The CDR3 extends over 12 amino acids. Trimming shortened V by 1 base and J by 5 bases, and 4 bases separated the two germline ends. The CDR3 nucleotides read TGTGCCAGCAGCTTAATGGGAGATACGCAGTATTTT. This sequence encodes CASSLMGDTQYF. Full variable domain (rest looked up from reference TRBV7-3 and TRBJ2-3): GAGVSQTPSNKVTEKGKYVELRCDPISGHTALYWYRQSLGQGPEFLIYFQGTGAADDSGLPNDRFFAVRPEGSVSTLKIQRTERGDSAVYLCASSLMGDTQYFGPGTRLTVL.

V is TRBV4-2 and J is TRBJ2-1; TRBD2 matches 8 bases. Germline assignment: CDR1 LGHNA and CDR2 YNFKEQ. J gave up 10 bases and V 4 bases, and 12 bases lay outside the gene matches. This CDR3 has 15 amino acids. The CDR3 loop is CASSPEGTSGYEQFF. The DNA of the CDR3 is TGTGCCAGCAGCCCAGAGGGAACTAGCGGCTACGAGCAGTTCTTC.

This clonotype appeared once. The chain employs TRBV7-2 and TRBJ2-7, with D tentatively TRBD1 (6 bases). V lost 2 bases to trimming and J lost 5 bases, with 22 bases between them. Germline V gene sequence: CDR1 SGHTA, CDR2 FQGNSA. There are 17 residues in the CDR3. CDR3 sequence (DNA): TGTGCCAGCAGCTTAAGGGGAGCACCCAAGGGGGTTCACGAGCAGTACTTC. It translates to CASSLRGAPKGVHEQYF.

This chain joins TRBV7-9 and TRBJ1-1; D is ambiguous. The CDR3 runs 12 residues. CDR1 and CDR2 from the germline V gene are SEHNR and FQNEAQ (reference sequence). V was trimmed by 1 base and J by 5 bases, leaving 5 bases between them. CDR3 nucleotide sequence: TGTGCCAGCAGCTTAGAACAGACTGAAGCTTTCTTT. It yields the protein CASSLEQTEAFF.

The chain couples TRBV3-1 to TRBJ2-1; 13 bases align to TRBD2. Trimming cost V 1 base and J 6 bases; bases outside gene matches: 9. This CDR3 has 18 residues. The germline V gene encodes CDR1 LGHDT and CDR2 YNNKEL (reference sequence). CDR3 protein: CASSQAGTSGKRRNEQFF. The CDR3 nucleotides are TGTGCCAGCAGCCAAGCTGGGACTAGCGGGAAGAGGCGCAATGAGCAGTTCTTC.

The J gene is TRBJ2-5, the V gene TRBV4-1, with 7 bases lining up with TRBD2. Germline lookup yields CDR1 MGHRA and CDR2 YSYEKL. The CDR3 consists of 15 residues. With 1 base clipped from V and 3 bases from J, the junction kept 5 bases outside the gene matches. For the CDR3, the DNA is TGCGCCAGCAGCCAAGTCGGCGGGAGCGAAGAGACCCAGTACTTC. Its translation is CASSQVGGSEETQYF.

The J gene is TRBJ2-7, the V gene TRBV7-2; tentative D call: TRBD1 (6 bases). Germline V gives CDR1 SGHTA, CDR2 FQGNSA. Deletions cut 5 bases from V and 2 bases from J, with 13 bases between. The CDR3 is 14 residues long. CDR3 sequence: CASSQQGHTYEQYF. As DNA, the CDR3 is TGTGCCAGCAGCCAACAGGGACACACCTACGAGCAGTACTTC. Variable domain in full (rest from reference TRBV7-2 and TRBJ2-7): GAGVSQSPSNKVTEKGKDVELRCDPISGHTALYWYRQSLGQGLEFLIYFQGNSAPDKSGLPSDRFSAERTGGSVSTLTIQRTQQEDSAVYLCASSQQGHTYEQYFGPGTRLTVT.

This chain connects TRBV10-3 to TRBJ2-7, with 7 bases that match TRBD1. Germline V gene lookup returns CDR1 ENHRY and CDR2 SYGVKD. J was trimmed by 3 bases and V by 4 bases; bases with no gene match: 9. The CDR3 is 15 amino acids. CDR3 sequence (DNA): TGTGCCATCAGTGCGAAACAGGGGATATACTACGAGCAGTACTTC. Translating it yields CAISAKQGIYYEQYF.

The chain recombines TRBV7-2 with TRBJ2-5; 7 bases align to TRBD1. The CDR3 consists of 15 residues. The V and J ends lost 0 bases and 3 bases, in that order; junction bases with no gene match: 4. CDR1 and CDR2 (germline): SGHTA, FQGNSA. The CDR3: CASSLAGTVEETQYF. The DNA of the CDR3 is TGTGCCAGCAGCTTAGCGGGGACAGTCGAAGAGACCCAGTACTTC.

The sample holds a few counts of this clonotype. The chain's CDR3 is CSARDPLVSSYEQYF. The CDR3 coding sequence is TGCAGTGCTAGAGACCCCCTGGTAAGCTCCTACGAGCAGTACTTC. The V gene is TRBV20-1, the J gene TRBJ2-7; D remains ambiguous. V dropped 0 bases and J dropped 0 bases, with 12 bases sitting between them. This CDR3 spans 15 amino acids. Germline V lookup: CDR1 DFQATT, CDR2 SNEGSKA (reference sequence).

This clonotype was seen once. The V gene is TRBV20-1, the J gene TRBJ2-7; possibly TRBD2 for D (6 bases). Per the germline V gene, CDR1 is DFQATT and CDR2 is SNEGSKA (reference sequence). The CDR3 loop spans 14 amino acids. Trimming took off 1 base at V and 1 base at J, with 11 bases between the two ends. Written as DNA, the CDR3 is TGCAGTGCTAGAGGGGCAGGGAGGTCCTACGAGCAGTACTTC. Translating it yields CSARGAGRSYEQYF.

This clonotype was detected only once. The J gene is TRBJ2-7, the V gene TRBV7-6; no firm D call. This CDR3 has 14 residues. Per germline, CDR1 SGHVS and CDR2 FNYEAQ. With 5 bases removed from V and 2 bases from J, the gap between germline ends came to 13 bases. The CDR3 loop is CASSRTAIAYEQYF. The CDR3 DNA reads as TGTGCCAGCAGCCGAACAGCTATCGCCTACGAGCAGTACTTC.